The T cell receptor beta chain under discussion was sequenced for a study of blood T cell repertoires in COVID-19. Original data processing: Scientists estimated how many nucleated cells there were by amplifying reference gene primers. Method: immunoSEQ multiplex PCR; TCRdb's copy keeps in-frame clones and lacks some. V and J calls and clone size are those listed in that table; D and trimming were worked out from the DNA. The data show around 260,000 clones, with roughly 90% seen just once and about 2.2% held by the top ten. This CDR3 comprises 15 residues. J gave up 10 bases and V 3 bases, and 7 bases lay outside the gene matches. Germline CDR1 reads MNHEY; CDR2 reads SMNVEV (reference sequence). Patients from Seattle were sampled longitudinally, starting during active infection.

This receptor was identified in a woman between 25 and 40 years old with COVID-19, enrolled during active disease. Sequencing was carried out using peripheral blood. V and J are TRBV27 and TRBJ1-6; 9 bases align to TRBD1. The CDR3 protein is CASSFFGQGLSPLHF. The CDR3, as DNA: TGTGCCAGCAGTTTTTTTGGACAGGGGCTATCACCCCTCCACTTT.